This T cell receptor (beta chain) stems from a study of blood T cells in healthy people across ages. Comments on this clonotype: Germline is not matched at one junction end, which may reflect a read error.

Primers used in a second PCR of roughly 7 to 11 cycles were a sample-barcoded 5' primer and a J-beta primer mix. TCRdb reprocessed the 5' RACE reads with MiXCR, giving one entry per CDR3 protein. The table records approximately 810,000 distinct CDR3 sequences, 25% to 35% of them present only once. This CDR3 spans 17 amino acids. Germline CDR1 is MNHEY and CDR2 is SVGEGT. The gene calls are TRBV6-2 or TRBV6-3 and TRBJ2-3; D might be TRBD2 (7 bases). The sample consisted of blood. This TCR derives from an elderly woman in good health. The DNA for the CDR3 is TGTGCCAGCGGTTACAGGAGGGGGGGCGCCGGCACAGATACGCAGTATTTT. It yields the protein CASGYRRGGAGTDTQYF.